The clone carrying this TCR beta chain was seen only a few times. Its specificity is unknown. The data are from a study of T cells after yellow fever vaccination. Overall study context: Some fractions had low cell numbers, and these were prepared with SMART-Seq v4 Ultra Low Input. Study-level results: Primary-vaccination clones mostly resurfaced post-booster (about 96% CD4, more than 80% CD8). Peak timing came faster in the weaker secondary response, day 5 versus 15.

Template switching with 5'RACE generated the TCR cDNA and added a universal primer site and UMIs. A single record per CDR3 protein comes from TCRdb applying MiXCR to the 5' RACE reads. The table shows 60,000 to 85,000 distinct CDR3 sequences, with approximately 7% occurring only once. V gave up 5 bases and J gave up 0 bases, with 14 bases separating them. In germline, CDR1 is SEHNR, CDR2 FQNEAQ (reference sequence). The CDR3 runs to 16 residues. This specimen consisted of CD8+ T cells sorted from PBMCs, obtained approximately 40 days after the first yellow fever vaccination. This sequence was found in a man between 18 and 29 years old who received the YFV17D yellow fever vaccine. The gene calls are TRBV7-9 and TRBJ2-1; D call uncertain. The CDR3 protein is CASSPSTGYSYNEQFF. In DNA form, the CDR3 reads TGTGCCAGCAGCCCTTCTACGGGTTACTCCTACAATGAGCAGTTCTTC.